This is a list of T cell receptor beta chains from one sample in a study of cytomegalovirus exposure and HLA in healthy donors. Clones were read by immunoSEQ multiplex PCR, and TCRdb kept only the in-frame ones, dropping some. The sample has 150,000 or so clones, around 80% seen once. Material for sequencing was PBMCs. These receptors were collected from a female donor in good health and CMV-seronegative. Each CDR3 is given with its conserved first and last residue. A D gene is named only where the DNA matches it firmly. Expanded clones are given a class, and other clones once, few, many or no size at all.

>few|TRBV5-1|.|TRBJ2-6
TGCGCCAGCAGCCCCGTGTCCTCTGGGGCCAACGTCCTGACTTTC
CASSPVSSGANVLTF
>.|TRBV27|.|TRBJ2-7
TGTGCCAGCAGTTTAAACCCAGGCCCCTACGAGCAGTACTTC
CASSLNPGPYEQYF
>.|TRBV27|TRBD1|TRBJ1-2
TGTGCCAGCAGTTTACAGGGGGGAGGCTACACCTTC
CASSLQGGGYTF
>.|TRBV7-2|.|TRBJ2-3
TGTGCCAGCGTCCTCTCACGAGCGGCTAGCACAGATACGCAGTATTTT
CASVLSRAASTDTQYF
>.|TRBV21-1|.|TRBJ2-5
TGTGCCAGCAGCAAGGGGGACAGGGAAGAGACCCAGTACTTC
CASSKGDREETQYF
>once|TRBV15|.|TRBJ1-5
TGTGCCACCAGCAGAGGACAGGGCAATCAGCCCCAGCATTTT
CATSRGQGNQPQHF
>few|TRBV29-1|.|TRBJ2-7
TGCAGCGTACGCCCGCTTGCCAGCTCCTACGAGCAGTACTTC
CSVRPLASSYEQYF
>.|TRBV7-9|TRBD1|TRBJ1-2
TGTGCCAGCATCGTAGTTCGGGACAGAGGGAGCTATGGCTACACCTTC
CASIVVRDRGSYGYTF
>few|TRBV11-1|.|TRBJ2-7
TGTGCCAGCAGCTTATTCGTTTCGGGGGACGAGCAGTACTTC
CASSLFVSGDEQYF
>.|TRBV2|TRBD2|TRBJ2-7
TGTGCCAGCAGGCGGGAGGGATCCATGAACGAGCAGTACTTC
CASRREGSMNEQYF
>once|TRBV5-1|.|TRBJ2-2
TGCGCCAGCAGCTTTAGCGGCGGAGACACCGGGGAGCTGTTTTTT
CASSFSGGDTGELFF
>once|TRBV18|.|TRBJ2-7
TGTGCCAGCTCACCACGCCAGGGGCATGAGGAAGAGCAGTACTTC
CASSPRQGHEEEQYF
>few|TRBV13|.|TRBJ2-4
TGTGCCAGCAGCTCTCTAACGCAGGGGGGAGCTAAAAACATTCAGTACTTC
CASSSLTQGGAKNIQYF
>.|TRBV5-1|.|TRBJ2-7
TGCGCCAGCAGCTTGGACGCAGGGTCGGCCTCCTACGAGCAGTACTTC
CASSLDAGSASYEQYF
>.|TRBV29-1|TRBD1|TRBJ2-7
TGCAGCGTCACGACGGAGACAGGGAGCTACGAGCAGTACTTC
CSVTTETGSYEQYF
>.|TRBV6-6|TRBD2|TRBJ2-7
TGTGCCAGCAGTTGGTTAGCGGGATTGCCCTACGAGCAGTACTTC
CASSWLAGLPYEQYF
>once|TRBV27|TRBD2|TRBJ2-1
TGTGCCAGCAGACTAGCGGGAGGAAGCTCCTACAATGAGCAGTTCTTC
CASRLAGGSSYNEQFF
>.|TRBV9|TRBD2|TRBJ2-3
TGTGCCAGCAGCGAAGCGGGAGGGGTGGGTACGCAGTATTTT
CASSEAGGVGTQYF
>few|TRBV30|TRBD2|TRBJ2-3
TGTGCCTGGAGTGTAAGGAGCGGGACGACAGATACGCAGTATTTT
CAWSVRSGTTDTQYF
>.|TRBV5-4|.|TRBJ2-5
TGTGCCAGCAGCTTGGCCGGGGTCGAGACCCAGTACTTC
CASSLAGVETQYF